These 5 T cell receptor beta chains were all obtained from the same sample, sequenced in a study of control samples from healthy donors and cancer patients. TCRdb keeps only in-frame clones here, not all; method: immunoSEQ multiplex PCR. The top ten hold around 17% of the sample, which has about 110,000 clones, approximately 90% seen once. The sample consisted of blood. Receptor source: a woman in her forties or fifties in good health.

This chain uses TRBV6-5 with TRBJ2-1, with 8 nucleotides matching TRBD2. Germline loops: CDR1 MNHEY, CDR2 SVGAGI. V lost 8 bases, J lost 1 base, and 7 bases stayed unmatched. The CDR3 consists of 15 residues. CDR3 nucleotides: TGTGCCAGCCAACGGGGGGGCCAGTCCTACAATGAGCAGTTCTTC. This encodes CASQRGGQSYNEQFF.

The V and J genes are TRBV5-1 and TRBJ2-1, with 8 bases aligning to TRBD1. There are 16 residues in the CDR3. Germline loops: CDR1 SGHRS, CDR2 YFSETQ. Losses at the gene ends were 1 base for V and 4 bases for J; bases not matched to a gene: 7. Written as DNA, the CDR3 is TGCGCCAGCAGCTTGCCAGGGGGCCACATTTACAATGAGCAGTTCTTC. It specifies CASSLPGGHIYNEQFF.

This clone was seen a single time. The V gene is TRBV18, the J gene TRBJ2-2, with D maybe TRBD1 (5 bases). The V end was cut by 3 bases, the J end by 7 bases, with 12 bases between. The CDR3 extends over 14 amino acids. In germline, CDR1 is KGHSH, CDR2 LQKENI. The CDR3 bases are TGTGCCAGCTCACCGGCCCAGGGAATCGGGGAGCTGTTTTTT. Translation gives CASSPAQGIGELFF.

This clone was counted between two and nine times. This sequence joins TRBV11-2 and TRBJ2-5; D possibly corresponds to TRBD2 (5 bases). The CDR3 is 13 amino acids. Trimming pared 0 bases from V and 5 bases from J, leaving 7 bases between. In germline, CDR1 is SGHAT, CDR2 FQNNGV. DNA of the CDR3: TGTGCCAGCAGCTTAGACGGGGAGGAGACCCAGTACTTC. Encoded protein: CASSLDGEETQYF.

The chain combines TRBV19 with TRBJ1-1, with D unresolved. Germline lookup yields CDR1 LNHDA and CDR2 SQIVND (reference sequence). Trimming took 4 bases from V and 2 from J, leaving 5 bases between them. The CDR3 sequence is 12 residues long. CDR3 DNA sequence: TGTGCCAGTAGTAGGAAAAACACTGAAGCTTTCTTT. This encodes CASSRKNTEAFF.